This entry concerns a single TCR beta chain. The CDR3 extends over 15 amino acids. V lost 3 bases and J lost 0; bases outside the gene matches: 5. The V gene's germline CDR1 is SGDLS and CDR2 YYNGEE. The sample originates from a study of T cells in Graves' hyperthyroidism and ophthalmopathy. From RNA transcripts, TCR beta CDR3 regions were amplified. HTBI primers drove first-round RT-PCR of the TCR CDR3. TCRdb re-called the multiplex PCR reads through MiXCR, storing one row per CDR3 protein. This repertoire shows approximately 700,000 distinct CDR3 sequences, roughly 45% found once; its top ten account for approximately 6.8%.

The V and J genes are TRBV9 and TRBJ1-1; TRBD1 aligns across 7 bases. This TCR was sampled from an adult man with Graves' disease, either hyperthyroidism or ophthalmopathy (not recorded which). Sequenced sample: peripheral blood or thyroid tissue (not recorded which). The CDR3 loop reads CASSGTGSMNTEAFF. In DNA, the CDR3 is TGTGCCAGCAGCGGGACAGGCTCCATGAACACTGAAGCTTTCTTT.